These 28 T cell receptor beta chains came from one sample sequenced in a study of shared clonotypes between healthy human individuals. Profiling relied on immunoSEQ multiplex PCR, and the TCRdb table lists in-frame clones only, not all of them. The sample carries 2,500,000 or so clones, approximately 90% recorded once. Material: naive CD4+ T cells from PBMCs. Subset of the sample: CD45RA+ positively selected. The receptor set was obtained from a man aged 18 to 29 in good health. Some clones in this sample may be carry-over from other donors' samples.

V gene TRBV5-1 combines with J gene TRBJ1-3, with a tentative D call TRBD1 (6 bases). Between the trimmed V and J ends, which lost 2 bases and 3 bases, there was a span of 15 bases. The germline CDR1 and CDR2 sequences are SGHRS and YFSETQ. The CDR3 is made up of 16 amino acids. This CDR3 is CASSFIGGTDGNTIYF. CDR3 DNA: TGCGCCAGCAGCTTTATCGGGGGCACTGATGGAAACACCATATATTTT.

The rearrangement uses TRBV2 and TRBJ2-7; a weak D match, TRBD2 (6 bases). The CDR3 contains 13 residues. Trimming pared 6 bases from V and 5 bases from J, leaving 14 bases between. CDR1 is SNHLY, CDR2 FYNNEI, per germline. Here the CDR3 DNA reads TGTGCCAGCAGCACACGCGGGGTCGACGAGCAGTACTTC. Protein: CASSTRGVDEQYF.

The rearrangement joins TRBV19 to TRBJ1-3; unclear D gene. This CDR3 has 13 residues. Trimming left V 3 bases short and J 11 bases short, with 14 bases between. The germline CDR1 and CDR2 sequences are LNHDA and SQIVND (reference sequence). The CDR3 DNA is TGTGCCAGTAGTATCTCCGACGGGGTCGCCATATATTTT. It specifies CASSISDGVAIYF.

The gene calls are TRBV19 and TRBJ2-2, with 11 bases lining up with TRBD1. V lost 2 bases to trimming and J lost 4 bases; unmatched junction nucleotides: 6. This CDR3 contains 17 residues. Germline loops: CDR1 LNHDA, CDR2 SQIVND (reference sequence). The DNA of the CDR3 is TGTGCCAGTAGTATATACCCGGGACAGGGGGGCACCGGGGAGCTGTTTTTT. Translation gives CASSIYPGQGGTGELFF.

The V call is TRBV5-1, the J call TRBJ1-5, with a tentative D call TRBD1 (5 bases). The CDR3 covers 15 residues. CDR1 is SGHRS and CDR2 is YFSETQ in the germline V gene. The V and J ends lost 4 bases and 7 bases respectively, with 18 bases between them. CDR3 amino acids: CASSIGTAGGQPQHF. The CDR3 DNA is TGCGCCAGCAGCATTGGGACGGCTGGAGGCCAGCCCCAGCATTTT.

As concerns this clone: Other DNA variants within this sample encode the same CDR3. The CDR3 region has the DNA TGTGCCAGCCGGGGGGAATACGAGCAGTACTTC. It is translated as CASRGEYEQYF. The chain employs TRBV28 and TRBJ2-7; the match to TRBD2 covers 7 bases. Germline assignment: CDR1 MDHEN and CDR2 SYDVKM. Unmatched junction bases numbered 2, after V lost 8 bases and J lost 4 bases. This CDR3 region has 11 residues.

This clone is a singleton in its sample. Different DNA sequences within this sample yield the same CDR3. The chain recombines TRBV4-2 with TRBJ2-1; TRBD2 matches at 9 bases. The trim removed 1 base at V and 4 bases at J, leaving 2 bases unmatched. The germline gives CDR1 LGHNA, CDR2 YNFKEQ. This CDR3 spans 15 amino acids. CDR3: CASSQVLAGYNEQFF. The CDR3 nucleotides read TGTGCCAGCAGCCAAGTCCTAGCGGGGTACAATGAGCAGTTCTTC.

The rearrangement joins TRBV6-1 to TRBJ2-1, with 10 nucleotides matching TRBD2. V trimming: 8 bases; J trimming: 6 bases; junction bases outside the gene matches: 7. The CDR3 contains 14 residues. CDR1 MNHNS and CDR2 SASEGT come from the germline V gene. CDR3 nucleotides: TGTGCCAGCGCGACTAGCGGGCTGGGCAATGAGCAGTTCTTC. This sequence encodes CASATSGLGNEQFF.

The chain recombines TRBV28 with TRBJ1-4; TRBD1 matches at 8 bases. CDR3 length: 18 amino acids. Looked up from germline, CDR1 is MDHEN and CDR2 is SYDVKM. Unmatched junction bases numbered 14, after V lost 8 bases and J lost 0 bases. The CDR3 DNA follows: TGTGCCAGCGGGACAGGACAGAGAGTGGGGGCAACTAATGAAAAACTGTTTTTT. Encoded protein: CASGTGQRVGATNEKLFF. Variable domain in full (rest from reference TRBV28 and TRBJ1-4): DVKVTQSSRYLVKRTGEKVFLECVQDMDHENMFWYRQDPGLGLRLIYFSYDVKMKEKGDIPEGYSVSREKKERFSLILESASTNQTSMYLCASGTGQRVGATNEKLFFGSGTQLSVL.

The chain employs TRBV5-1 and TRBJ1-4, with 12 bases matching TRBD1. CDR3 size: 18 residues. CDR1 and CDR2 from the germline V gene are SGHRS and YFSETQ. The J segment lost 2 bases and the V segment lost 0 bases, leaving 5 bases of the junction unmatched. Written as DNA, the CDR3 is TGCGCCAGCAGCTTGGCGCCCGGGACAGGGGGCACTAATGAAAAACTGTTTTTT. Its protein is CASSLAPGTGGTNEKLFF.

The chain uses TRBV5-1 and TRBJ2-1; 12 nucleotides line up with TRBD2. The CDR3 runs 17 residues. V trimming: 4 bases; J trimming: 6 bases; junction bases outside the gene matches: 11. Germline assignment: CDR1 SGHRS and CDR2 YFSETQ. The CDR3 reads CASSPEPLLAGGNEQFF. CDR3 in DNA: TGCGCCAGCAGCCCCGAGCCCCTACTAGCGGGGGGCAATGAGCAGTTCTTC.

J is TRBJ2-3 and V is TRBV4-3, with D maybe TRBD2 (6 bases). CDR3 size: 14 residues. Deletions cut 2 bases from V and 6 bases from J, with 12 bases between. Germline V gene data show CDR1 as LGHNA and CDR2 as YSLEER. The CDR3, as DNA: TGCGCCAGCAGCCAAAATAATGGGGGGGATACGCAGTATTTT. Translated, it gives CASSQNNGGDTQYF.

CDR3 region: CASSRDGSGGYTF. CDR3 bases: TGTGCCAGCAGTCGGGACGGTTCAGGTGGCTACACCTTC. The chain is built from TRBV6-5 and TRBJ1-2, with a tentative D call TRBD1 (5 bases). The length of the CDR3 is 13 residues. The V gene lost 5 bases and the J gene lost 7 bases, with 14 bases spanning the gap. Germline values: CDR1 MNHEY, CDR2 SVGAGI.

The chain joins TRBV27 to TRBJ2-4; 7 bases fit TRBD2. CDR1 is MNHEY and CDR2 is SMNVEV in the germline V gene (reference sequence). The CDR3 is 13 residues long. The V gene end was trimmed by 7 bases and the J gene end by 6 bases; junction bases not matched to a gene: 6. In DNA form, the CDR3 reads TGTGCCAGCAAATTCACGGGGGGAAACATTCAGTACTTC. It encodes CASKFTGGNIQYF.

V is TRBV28 and J is TRBJ2-7; D is ambiguous. Germline-derived CDR1 and CDR2 are MDHEN and SYDVKM. Trimming removed 2 bases at V and 6 bases at J, with 14 bases between. The CDR3 runs to 14 residues. CDR3 nucleotides: TGTGCCAGCAGTTTACCTCCTACCCCGGGCGAGCAGTACTTC. Amino acids: CASSLPPTPGEQYF.

V gene TRBV5-4 combines with J gene TRBJ2-1; 8 positions agree with TRBD1. CDR1 is SGHNT, CDR2 YYREEE, per germline (reference sequence). There are 15 residues in the CDR3. Germline trimming cut 3 bases from V and 8 bases from J; bases unmatched to any gene: 10. Here the CDR3 reads CASSSRQGRNHEQFF. DNA of the CDR3: TGTGCCAGCAGCTCCAGACAGGGGCGCAATCATGAGCAGTTCTTC.

V and J are TRBV5-1 and TRBJ2-6, with no clear D. V lost 7 bases, J lost 0 bases, and 5 bases lay in between. Germline lookup yields CDR1 SGHRS and CDR2 YFSETQ. CDR3 length: 13 amino acids. CDR3 in DNA: TGCGCCAGCGGTGACTCTGGGGCCAACGTCCTGACTTTC. Protein sequence: CASGDSGANVLTF.

The rearrangement joins TRBV5-1 to TRBJ2-4; maybe TRBD1 (5 bases). Germline CDR1 SGHRS, CDR2 YFSETQ. Trimming shortened V by 2 bases and J by 5 bases, and 8 bases separated the two germline ends. This CDR3 comprises 13 residues. CDR3 nucleotides: TGCGCCAGCAGCTTAGGGGCCGAAAACATTCAGTACTTC. This translates into CASSLGAENIQYF.

The chain has TRBV2 and TRBJ1-3; D not certain. Germline CDR1 reads SNHLY; CDR2 reads FYNNEI. V lost 6 bases and J lost 3, with 12 bases in between. This CDR3 contains 14 residues. The DNA for the CDR3 is TGTGCCAGCAGGTCCACAGAGATTGGAAACACCATATATTTT. This codes for CASRSTEIGNTIYF.

With respect to this clone: The same CDR3 can be traced to other DNA sequences in this sample. J is TRBJ1-1 and V is TRBV7-9, with D unclear. The germline V gene encodes CDR1 SEHNR and CDR2 FQNEAQ (reference sequence). The CDR3 length is 12 residues. The ends were cut back, 1 base at V and 8 bases at J, with 8 bases in the middle. CDR3 DNA sequence: TGTGCCAGCAGCTTAGTATCGAGCGAAGCTTTCTTT. Encoded protein: CASSLVSSEAFF.

The chain joins TRBV6-4 to TRBJ2-6; D uncertain. Trimming removed 6 bases from V and 0 bases from J, with 6 bases in between. The CDR3 is 14 amino acids. Germline CDR1 is MRHNA and CDR2 is SNTAGT. CDR3 nucleotide sequence: TGTGCCAGCAGCCCAGGCTCTGGGGCCAACGTCCTGACTTTC. Amino acids: CASSPGSGANVLTF.

V usage is TRBV14 and J usage is TRBJ2-1; 9 bases match TRBD1. Losses at the gene ends were 4 bases for V and 3 bases for J; bases not matched to a gene: 4. The CDR3 is made up of 15 amino acids. CDR1 is SGHDN, CDR2 FVKESK, per germline. This chain's CDR3 is CASSRGQGYYNEQFF. For the CDR3, the DNA is TGTGCCAGCAGCCGAGGACAGGGGTACTACAATGAGCAGTTCTTC.

The chain carries TRBV2 and TRBJ2-7; TRBD2 matches at 7 bases. V was pared by 8 bases and J by 3 bases, with 4 bases of the junction left unmatched. Germline V gives CDR1 SNHLY, CDR2 FYNNEI. The CDR3 extends over 12 amino acids. CDR3 sequence (DNA): TGTGCCAGCGGGGGGGACTACTACGAGCAGTACTTC. It is translated as CASGGDYYEQYF.

The chain is built from TRBV14 and TRBJ2-7, with D maybe TRBD2 (5 bases). Trimming removed 3 bases from V and 0 bases from J, with 18 bases in between. The CDR3 runs to 17 residues. Germline V gene lookup returns CDR1 SGHDN and CDR2 FVKESK. In DNA form, the CDR3 reads TGTGCCAGCAGCCAGTACAGTTTGAGGGATAGCTCCTACGAGCAGTACTTC. This gives the protein CASSQYSLRDSSYEQYF. Full variable domain (missing parts from reference TRBV14 and TRBJ2-7): EAGVTQFPSHSVIEKGQTVTLRCDPISGHDNLYWYRRVMGKEIKFLLHFVKESKQDESGMPNNRFLAERTGGTYSTLKVQPAELEDSGVYFCASSQYSLRDSSYEQYFGPGTRLTVT.

The chain joins TRBV28 to TRBJ1-1; D is perhaps TRBD1 (6 bases). The CDR3 contains 14 residues. Germline CDR1 and CDR2: MDHEN and SYDVKM. Deletions cut 6 bases from V and 8 bases from J, with 19 bases between. Written as DNA, the CDR3 is TGTGCCAGCAGCCCGACAGGTAGGGGCCAGGAAGCTTTCTTT. This encodes CASSPTGRGQEAFF.

The V call is TRBV29-1, the J call TRBJ2-7, with TRBD2 identical over 7 bases. With V trimmed by 4 bases and J by 2 bases, 11 bases remained unmatched. Germline CDR1 reads SQVTM; CDR2 reads ANQGSEA. This CDR3 is 15 amino acids long. Here the CDR3 DNA reads TGCAGCGTTGGTTCTTCTGCTAGCGGACCCTACGAGCAGTACTTC. Amino acid sequence: CSVGSSASGPYEQYF.

This chain connects TRBV11-2 to TRBJ1-1, with no clear D. This CDR3 is built from 13 residues. V dropped 1 base and J dropped 6 bases, with 9 bases sitting between them. The germline CDR1 and CDR2 sequences are SGHAT and FQNNGV. The CDR3 region is CASSLVPFPEAFF. DNA for the CDR3: TGTGCCAGCAGCTTAGTCCCGTTCCCTGAAGCTTTCTTT.

The CDR3 DNA is TGTGCAGTCGGGAAGGACAGGAATCAGCCCCAGCATTTT. Translated, it gives CAVGKDRNQPQHF. V usage is TRBV19 and J usage is TRBJ1-5; 7 bases are shared with TRBD1. The length of the CDR3 is 13 residues. CDR1 is LNHDA and CDR2 is SQIVND in the germline V gene (reference sequence).